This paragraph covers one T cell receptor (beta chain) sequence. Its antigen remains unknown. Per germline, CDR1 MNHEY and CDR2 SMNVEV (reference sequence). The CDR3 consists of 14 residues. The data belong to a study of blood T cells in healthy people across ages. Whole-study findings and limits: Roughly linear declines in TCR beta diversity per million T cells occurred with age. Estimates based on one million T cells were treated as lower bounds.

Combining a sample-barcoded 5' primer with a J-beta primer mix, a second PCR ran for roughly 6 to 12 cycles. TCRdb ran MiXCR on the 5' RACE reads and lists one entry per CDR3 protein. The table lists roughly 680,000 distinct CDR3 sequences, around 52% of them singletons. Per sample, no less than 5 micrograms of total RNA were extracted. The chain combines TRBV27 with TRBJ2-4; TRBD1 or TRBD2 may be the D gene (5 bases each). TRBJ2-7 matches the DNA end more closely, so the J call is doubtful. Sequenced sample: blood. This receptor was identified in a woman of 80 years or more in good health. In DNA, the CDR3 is TGTGCCAGCAGTTTGATCGAGGGGTCCCACGAGCAGTACTTC. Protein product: CASSLIEGSHEQYF.